This T cell receptor beta chain was sequenced in a study of blood T cell repertoires in COVID-19 (dated by TCRdb to between 2020 and 2021). Describing the broader study: Samples covering the acute and convalescent phases of COVID-19 were provided by collaborators in the United States, Italy and Spain. The material from the prospective study consisted of cDNA or gDNA derived from T cells, B-cell-depleted T cells, or PBMCs. Deeply sampled blood TCRbeta repertoires from subjects exposed to, actively infected with, or recovered from COVID-19 were included in the dataset. The repertoires were released in a freely available public database intended as a resource for research on the immune response to SARS-CoV-2. The samples were drawn from two sources: the first 160 participants of the ongoing ImmuneRACE study, and 1,000 to 1,500 subjects contributed by 6 global collaborators. Nearly every sample came with metadata listing a de-identified subject ID, COVID-19 status, age in years and sex. Where HLA class I and class II types were available, the types were taken from metadata supplied by the sample provider, not from assay-based typing. Study-level results and caveats: The amount of clinical and demographic metadata varied by source and participant and was provided uncurated.

Enrolling through a virtual design, the prospective study's participants ranged in age from roughly 18 to 89 years and lived across roughly 23 United States geographic areas. In the prospective study, participants were assigned to cohorts based on the clinical history participants reported in a screening survey and a study questionnaire. Recovered participants in ImmuneRACE Cohort 3 were defined as having two consecutive negative NP/OP PCR tests, clearance from a healthcare professional, or resolution of symptoms. Mobile phlebotomists in the prospective study collected whole blood, serum and a nasopharyngeal or oropharyngeal swab from every participant. Prospective study participants could optionally give additional blood draws and questionnaires over a roughly two-month period. Prospective study blood samples were shipped either frozen or at room temperature before DNA extraction. The CDR3, cysteine through phenylalanine, is 16 amino acids long. The only DNA kept is the CDR3, 48 bases in frame from the first base. For this chain, trimming is 3 bases at the V end and 0 bases at the J end, and the number of junction bases without a gene match is 5. Looking up the germline V gene (reference sequence) yields CDR1 DFQATT and CDR2 SNEGSKA.

TCRbeta CDR3 regions were amplified from genomic DNA by means of the immunoSEQ Assay, a bias-controlled multiplex PCR. The authors' analysis ran thus. The number of nucleated cells in each sample was estimated by amplification of reference gene primers within the assay. To quantify the absolute abundance of each unique TCRbeta CDR3 rearrangement, sequence reads were collapsed and filtered. For each sample, productive Simpson clonality was calculated as the square root of Simpson's diversity index across productive rearrangements. The clones in this table, taken by TCRdb from immuneACCESS, are in-frame only. Not every clone is retained; where verified, under half of the shortfall comes from an unresolved V gene, and the cause of the rest is unknown. D and trimming were read from the DNA, whereas the V and J calls and clone size are those reported in that table. This sample is represented by about 140,000 clones; about 89% of them were singletons. Together, the top ten hold approximately 10% of the sample.

In this sample, this clone turned up once. No cognate antigen has been identified for it. Nothing much larger sits one base from this clone, and base qualities are not available. Specimen: PBMCs or T cells enriched from blood (not recorded which). The sequence came from a man aged 55-75 years who had recovered from COVID-19. The rearrangement joined TRBV20-1 to TRBJ1-3; 10 central bases correspond to TRBD1. At the DNA level, the sequence is TGCAGTGCTAGTTCGGGACAGGGGAGCTCTGGAAACACCATATATTTT. This encodes CSASSGQGSSGNTIYF.